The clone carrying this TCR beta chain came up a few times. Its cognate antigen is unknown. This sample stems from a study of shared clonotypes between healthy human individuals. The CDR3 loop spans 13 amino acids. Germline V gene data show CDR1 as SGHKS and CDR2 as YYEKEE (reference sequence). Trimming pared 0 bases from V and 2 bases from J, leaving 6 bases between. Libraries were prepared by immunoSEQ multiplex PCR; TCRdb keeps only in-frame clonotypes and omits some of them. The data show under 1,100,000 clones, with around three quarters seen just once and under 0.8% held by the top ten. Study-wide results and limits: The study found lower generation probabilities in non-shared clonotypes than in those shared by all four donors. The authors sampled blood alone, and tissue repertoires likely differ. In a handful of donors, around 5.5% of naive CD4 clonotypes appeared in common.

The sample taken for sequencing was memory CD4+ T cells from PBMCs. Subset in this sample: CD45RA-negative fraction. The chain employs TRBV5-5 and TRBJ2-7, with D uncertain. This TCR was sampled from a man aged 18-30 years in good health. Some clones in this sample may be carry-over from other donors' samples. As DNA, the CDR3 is TGTGCCAGCAGCTTGGCAGACACCTACGAGCAGTACTTC. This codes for CASSLADTYEQYF.